The sequence of this T cell receptor (beta chain) was determined in a study of OX40 agonist ivuxolimab in advanced cancers. For the study at large: Every 2 weeks, ivuxolimab was infused into the patients intravenously at between 0.01 and 10 mg/kg. Two patients with cutaneous melanoma and one with hepatocellular carcinoma, three in total, showed partial responses.

Sequenced by immunoSEQ multiplex PCR; TCRdb stores in-frame clones only, minus some. This sample has tens of thousands of clones, with roughly 94% found just once. Germline V gene lookup returns CDR1 MNHNS and CDR2 SASEGT. V was clipped by 0 bases and J by 6 bases, with 16 bases between them. CDR3 length equals 16 residues. Sequencing used CD4+ or CD8+ T cells sorted from blood, obtained in a trial of the OX40 agonist ivuxolimab. This chain joins TRBV6-1 and TRBJ2-3, with a weak D call TRBD2 (6 bases). The origin of this receptor is an adult with an advanced solid tumor such as melanoma, head and neck, liver or kidney cancer. CDR3 nucleotide sequence: TGTGCCAGCAGTGAAGCACATCCGGGGCTAGCGGATACGCAGTATTTT. Encoded protein: CASSEAHPGLADTQYF.